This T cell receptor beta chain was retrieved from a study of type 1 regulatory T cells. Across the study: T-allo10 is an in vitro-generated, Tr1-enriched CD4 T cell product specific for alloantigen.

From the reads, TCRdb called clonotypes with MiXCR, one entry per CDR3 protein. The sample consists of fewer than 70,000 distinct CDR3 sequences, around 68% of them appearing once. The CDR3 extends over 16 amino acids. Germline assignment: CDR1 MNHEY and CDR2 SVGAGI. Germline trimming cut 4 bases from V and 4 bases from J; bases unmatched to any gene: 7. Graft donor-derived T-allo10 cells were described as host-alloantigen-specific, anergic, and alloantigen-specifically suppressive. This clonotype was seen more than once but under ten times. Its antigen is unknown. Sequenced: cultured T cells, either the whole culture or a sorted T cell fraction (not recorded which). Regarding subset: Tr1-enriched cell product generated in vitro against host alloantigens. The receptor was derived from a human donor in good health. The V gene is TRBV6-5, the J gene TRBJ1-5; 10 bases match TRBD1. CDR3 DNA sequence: TGTGCCAGCAGTTCAACCGGGACAGGGGTTAATCAGCCCCAGCATTTT. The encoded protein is CASSSTGTGVNQPQHF.